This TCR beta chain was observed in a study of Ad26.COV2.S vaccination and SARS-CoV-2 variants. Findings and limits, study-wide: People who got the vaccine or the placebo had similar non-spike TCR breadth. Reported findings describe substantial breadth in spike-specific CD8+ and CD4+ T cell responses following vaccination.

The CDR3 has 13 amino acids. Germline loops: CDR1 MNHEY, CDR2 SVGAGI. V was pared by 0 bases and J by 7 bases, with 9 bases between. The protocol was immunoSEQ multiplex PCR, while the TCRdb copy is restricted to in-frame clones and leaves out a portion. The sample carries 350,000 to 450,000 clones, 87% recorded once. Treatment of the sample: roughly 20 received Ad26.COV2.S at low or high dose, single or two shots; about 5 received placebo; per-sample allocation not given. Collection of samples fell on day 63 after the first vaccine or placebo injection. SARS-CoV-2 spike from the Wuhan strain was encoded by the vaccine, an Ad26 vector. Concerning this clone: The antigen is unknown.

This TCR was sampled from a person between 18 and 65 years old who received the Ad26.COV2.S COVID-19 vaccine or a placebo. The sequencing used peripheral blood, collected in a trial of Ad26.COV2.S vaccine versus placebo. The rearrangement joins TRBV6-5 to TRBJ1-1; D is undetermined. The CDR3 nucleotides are TGTGCCAGCAGTTACTCGAGAGGCAGTGAAGCTTTCTTT. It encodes CASSYSRGSEAFF.